This TCR beta chain was sequenced for a study of T cells in Graves' hyperthyroidism and ophthalmopathy. RNA transcripts were the template for amplifying TCR beta CDR3 regions. The TCR CDR3 first-round RT-PCR relied on the HTBI primer set. TCRdb re-analysed the multiplex PCR reads in MiXCR, keeping a single row per CDR3 protein. The table has hundreds of thousands of distinct CDR3 sequences, less than 20% seen once; the top ten hold around a quarter. This clonotype has a count of ten or more. CDR1 and CDR2 from the germline V gene are MDHEN and SYDVKM. The V and J ends lost 2 bases and 8 bases respectively, with 16 bases between them. This CDR3 has 15 amino acids.

This clonotype was obtained from a woman younger than 30 with Graves' hyperthyroidism that later progressed to Graves' ophthalmopathy. The rearrangement links TRBV28 to TRBJ2-1; D gene uncertain. Sample: blood. The CDR3 region has the DNA TGTGCCAGCAGTTTACTGGCCAATGCCGGCGATGAGCAGTTCTTC. Protein: CASSLLANAGDEQFF. Drawing the rest from reference TRBV28 and TRBJ2-1, the complete variable domain is DVKVTQSSRYLVKRTGEKVFLECVQDMDHENMFWYRQDPGLGLRLIYFSYDVKMKEKGDIPEGYSVSREKKERFSLILESASTNQTSMYLCASSLLANAGDEQFFGPGTRLTVL.